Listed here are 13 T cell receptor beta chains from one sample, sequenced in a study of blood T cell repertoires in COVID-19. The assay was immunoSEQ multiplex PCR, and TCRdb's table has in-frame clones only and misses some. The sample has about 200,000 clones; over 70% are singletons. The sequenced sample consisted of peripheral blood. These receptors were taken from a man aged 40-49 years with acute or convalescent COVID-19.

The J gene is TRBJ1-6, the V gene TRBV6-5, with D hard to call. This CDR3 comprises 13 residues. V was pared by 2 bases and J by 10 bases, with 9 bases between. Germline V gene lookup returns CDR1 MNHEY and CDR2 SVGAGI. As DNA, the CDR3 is TGTGCCAGCAGTTACGCAAGTAGATCACCCCTCCACTTT. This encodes CASSYASRSPLHF.

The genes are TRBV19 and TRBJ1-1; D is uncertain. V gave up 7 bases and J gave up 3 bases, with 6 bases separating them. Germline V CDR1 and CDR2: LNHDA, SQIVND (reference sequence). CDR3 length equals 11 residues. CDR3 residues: CASTHYTEAFF. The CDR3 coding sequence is TGTGCCAGTACTCACTACACTGAAGCTTTCTTT.

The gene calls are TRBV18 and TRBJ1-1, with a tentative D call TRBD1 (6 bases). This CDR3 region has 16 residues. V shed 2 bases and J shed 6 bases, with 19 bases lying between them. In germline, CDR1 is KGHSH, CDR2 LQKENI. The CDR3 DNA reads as TGTGCCAGCTCACCAGGGGCAGGGGCCCAAACAGCTGAAGCTTTCTTT. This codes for CASSPGAGAQTAEAFF.

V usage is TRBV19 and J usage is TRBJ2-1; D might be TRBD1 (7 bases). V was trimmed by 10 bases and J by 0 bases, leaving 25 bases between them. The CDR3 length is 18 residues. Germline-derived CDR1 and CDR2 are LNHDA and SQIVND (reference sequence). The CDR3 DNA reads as TGTGCCACTCAGTGGAGGGGGCGCACTTTGAGCTCCTACAATGAGCAGTTCTTC. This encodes CATQWRGRTLSSYNEQFF.

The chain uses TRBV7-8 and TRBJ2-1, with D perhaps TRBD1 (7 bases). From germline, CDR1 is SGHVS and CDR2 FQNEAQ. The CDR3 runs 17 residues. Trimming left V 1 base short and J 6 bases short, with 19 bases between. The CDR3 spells CASSLEGGGTRGNEQFF. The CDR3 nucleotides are TGTGCCAGCAGCTTAGAAGGGGGCGGGACCCGGGGCAATGAGCAGTTCTTC.

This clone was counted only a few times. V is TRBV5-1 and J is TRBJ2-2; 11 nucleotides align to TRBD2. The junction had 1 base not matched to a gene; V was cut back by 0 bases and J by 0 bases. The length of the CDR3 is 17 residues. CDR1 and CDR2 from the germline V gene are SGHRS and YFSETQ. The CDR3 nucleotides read TGCGCCAGCAGCTTGGAGGGACTAGCGGCGAACACCGGGGAGCTGTTTTTT. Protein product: CASSLEGLAANTGELFF.

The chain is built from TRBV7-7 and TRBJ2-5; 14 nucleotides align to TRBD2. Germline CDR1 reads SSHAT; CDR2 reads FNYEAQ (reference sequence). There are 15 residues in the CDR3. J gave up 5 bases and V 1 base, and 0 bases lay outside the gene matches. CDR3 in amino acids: CASSLGTSGGETQYF. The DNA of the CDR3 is TGTGCCAGCAGCTTAGGGACTAGCGGGGGGGAGACCCAGTACTTC.

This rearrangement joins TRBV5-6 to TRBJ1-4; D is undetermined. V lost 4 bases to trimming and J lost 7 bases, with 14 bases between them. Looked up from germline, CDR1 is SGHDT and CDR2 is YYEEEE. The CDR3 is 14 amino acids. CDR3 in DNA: TGTGCCAGCAGCCAGAGAGGGTTTGGTGAAAAACTGTTTTTT. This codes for CASSQRGFGEKLFF.

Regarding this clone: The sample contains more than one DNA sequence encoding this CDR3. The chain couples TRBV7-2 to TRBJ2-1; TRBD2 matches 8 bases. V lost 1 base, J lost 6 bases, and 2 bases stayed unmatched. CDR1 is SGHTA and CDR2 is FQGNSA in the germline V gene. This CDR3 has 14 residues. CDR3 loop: CASSLVLAGNEQFF. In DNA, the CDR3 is TGTGCCAGCAGCTTAGTTCTAGCGGGCAATGAGCAGTTCTTC. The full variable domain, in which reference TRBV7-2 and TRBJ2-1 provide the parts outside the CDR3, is GAGVSQSPSNKVTEKGKDVELRCDPISGHTALYWYRQSLGQGLEFLIYFQGNSAPDKSGLPSDRFSAERTGGSVSTLTIQRTQQEDSAVYLCASSLVLAGNEQFFGPGTRLTVL.

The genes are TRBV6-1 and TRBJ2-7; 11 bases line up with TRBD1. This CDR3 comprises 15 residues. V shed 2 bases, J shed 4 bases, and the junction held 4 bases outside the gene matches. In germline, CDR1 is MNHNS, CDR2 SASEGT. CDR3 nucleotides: TGTGCCAGCAGTGAAACCGGGACAGGGGGATACGAGCAGTACTTC. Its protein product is CASSETGTGGYEQYF.

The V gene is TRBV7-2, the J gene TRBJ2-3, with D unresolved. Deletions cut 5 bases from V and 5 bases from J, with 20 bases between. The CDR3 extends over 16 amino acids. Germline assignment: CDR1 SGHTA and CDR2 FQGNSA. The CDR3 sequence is CASSPRSLARLDTQYF. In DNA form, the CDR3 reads TGTGCCAGCAGCCCGAGGAGTTTAGCACGGTTAGATACGCAGTATTTT.

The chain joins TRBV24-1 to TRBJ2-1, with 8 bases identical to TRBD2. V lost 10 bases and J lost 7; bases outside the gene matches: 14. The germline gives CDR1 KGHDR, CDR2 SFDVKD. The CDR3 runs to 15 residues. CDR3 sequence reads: CATIIAGSKWNEQFF. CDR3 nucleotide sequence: TGTGCCACGATAATAGCGGGATCAAAGTGGAATGAGCAGTTCTTC.

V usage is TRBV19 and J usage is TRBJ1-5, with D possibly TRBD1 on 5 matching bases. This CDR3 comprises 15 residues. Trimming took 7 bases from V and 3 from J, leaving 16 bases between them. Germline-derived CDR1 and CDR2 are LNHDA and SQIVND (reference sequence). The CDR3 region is CASTPTAGPNQPQHF. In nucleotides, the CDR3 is TGTGCCAGTACCCCGACCGCAGGGCCCAATCAGCCCCAGCATTTT.